This entry lists 12 T cell receptor beta chains sequenced from one sample in a study of post-analysis software for immune sequencing data. Notes on the study in general: Included in a set of roughly five TRBV segments more frequent in patients than controls were TRBV5-6, TRBV5-1 and TRBV20-1.

Their antigens remain unidentified. cDNA libraries of TCR beta carried unique molecular identifiers. TCRdb re-derived calls from the PCR reads in MiXCR, one entry per CDR3 protein. The sample holds roughly 800,000 distinct CDR3 sequences, 53% seen once. The sample taken for sequencing was blood. Receptors were obtained from a girl aged 10-17 years with multiple sclerosis.

This clonotype was counted only a few times. The gene calls are TRBV4-1 and TRBJ2-3; a possible D gene is TRBD2 (6 bases). With 0 bases removed from V and 0 bases from J, the gap between germline ends came to 13 bases. Per the germline V gene, CDR1 is MGHRA and CDR2 is YSYEKL. CDR3 length equals 17 residues. CDR3 in amino acids: CASSQEPPSASTDTQYF. Written as DNA, the CDR3 is TGCGCCAGCAGCCAAGAGCCCCCTAGCGCCAGCACAGATACGCAGTATTTT.

The chain carries TRBV20-1 and TRBJ2-2; D remains ambiguous. Germline values: CDR1 DFQATT, CDR2 SNEGSKA (reference sequence). V was pared by 1 base and J by 7 bases, with 4 bases between. The CDR3 has 11 residues. The DNA for the CDR3 is TGCAGTGCTAGAGTGGGCGGGGAGCTGTTTTTT. Protein product: CSARVGGELFF.

The chain employs TRBV6-6 and TRBJ2-7, with D unresolved. The length of the CDR3 is 11 residues. The germline V and J ends were trimmed by 6 bases and 10 bases, with 13 bases remaining between them. Germline V CDR1 and CDR2: MNHNY, SVGAGI (reference sequence). This CDR3 is CASSQAGSQYF. As DNA, the CDR3 is TGTGCCAGCAGCCAGGCCGGGTCCCAGTACTTC.

This rearrangement joins TRBV27 to TRBJ2-3, with a weak D call TRBD2 (5 bases). Germline CDR1 and CDR2: MNHEY and SMNVEV (reference sequence). With 8 bases removed from V and 1 base from J, the gap between germline ends came to 10 bases. The CDR3 contains 13 residues. The CDR3 protein is CASSYGGTDTQYF. CDR3 nucleotides: TGTGCCAGCTCCTACGGGGGCACAGATACGCAGTATTTT.

V usage is TRBV11-2 and J usage is TRBJ1-1, with D possibly TRBD1 on 6 matching bases. This CDR3 has 15 residues. The germline V and J ends were trimmed by 1 base and 1 base, with 10 bases remaining between them. CDR1 SGHAT and CDR2 FQNNGV come from the germline V gene. The CDR3 spells CASSLGGATNTEAFF. In nucleotides, the CDR3 is TGTGCCAGCAGCTTAGGGGGGGCGACGAACACTGAAGCTTTCTTT.

The chain carries TRBV27 and TRBJ2-7; tentative D call: TRBD2 (7 bases). Trimming pared 9 bases from V and 6 bases from J, leaving 15 bases between. CDR1 is MNHEY, CDR2 SMNVEV, per germline (reference sequence). CDR3 length: 12 residues. The chain's CDR3 is CASGWGGGEQYF. CDR3 sequence (DNA): TGTGCCAGTGGATGGGGGGGCGGCGAGCAGTACTTC.

V usage is TRBV29-1 and J usage is TRBJ2-7; a possible D gene is TRBD1 (5 bases). Trimming shortened V by 2 bases and J by 3 bases, and 20 bases separated the two germline ends. The length of the CDR3 is 16 residues. Germline values: CDR1 SQVTM, CDR2 ANQGSEA. The CDR3 DNA reads TGCAGCGTTGAATCGCTAGATACAGGCAACTACTACGAGCAGTACTTC. Protein sequence: CSVESLDTGNYYEQYF.

This clonotype was seen only a few times. The chain joins TRBV21-1 to TRBJ2-3. TRBV21-1 is designated a pseudogene. This CDR3 region has 19 residues. The CDR3 spells CASSMSAVGVERVTDTQYF. In DNA, the CDR3 is TGTGCCAGCAGCATGAGTGCGGTCGGGGTAGAAAGGGTCACAGATACGCAGTATTTT.

J is TRBJ2-7 and V is TRBV5-1; 9 bases agree with TRBD2. The CDR3 extends over 17 amino acids. V lost 2 bases to trimming and J lost 0 bases; unmatched junction nucleotides: 9. Germline-derived CDR1 and CDR2 are SGHRS and YFSETQ. CDR3 in DNA: TGCGCCAGCAGCTTCCTTGGACTAGCGTCTTACTCCTACGAGCAGTACTTC. Amino acids: CASSFLGLASYSYEQYF.

V and J are TRBV29-1 and TRBJ1-2; D is unclear. The length of the CDR3 is 13 residues. Germline values: CDR1 SQVTM, CDR2 ANQGSEA. Trimming stripped 3 bases from V and 1 base from J, with 9 bases between. The CDR3 here is CSVDDSVNYGYTF. The DNA of the CDR3 is TGCAGCGTTGATGATTCCGTTAACTATGGCTACACCTTC.

In its sample, this clonotype was seen a few times. The chain recombines TRBV7-2 with TRBJ2-4, with 10 bases that match TRBD2. The junction had 7 bases not matched to a gene; V was cut back by 8 bases and J by 3 bases. This CDR3 is built from 15 residues. Germline V lookup: CDR1 SGHTA, CDR2 FQGNSA. For the CDR3, the DNA is TGTGCCAGCGGTAGCGGGGGGATCGACAAAAACATTCAGTACTTC. Translating it yields CASGSGGIDKNIQYF.

Only a few counts were recorded for this clonotype. V gene TRBV12-3 or TRBV12-4 combines with J gene TRBJ2-7; TRBD1 agrees at 8 bases. After removal of 6 bases from V and 0 bases from J, the junction contained 7 bases not matched to a gene. CDR3 length: 15 residues. As DNA, the CDR3 is TGTGCCAGCAGACCCAGGGGGCTTCCCTCCTACGAGCAGTACTTC. Its protein product is CASRPRGLPSYEQYF.